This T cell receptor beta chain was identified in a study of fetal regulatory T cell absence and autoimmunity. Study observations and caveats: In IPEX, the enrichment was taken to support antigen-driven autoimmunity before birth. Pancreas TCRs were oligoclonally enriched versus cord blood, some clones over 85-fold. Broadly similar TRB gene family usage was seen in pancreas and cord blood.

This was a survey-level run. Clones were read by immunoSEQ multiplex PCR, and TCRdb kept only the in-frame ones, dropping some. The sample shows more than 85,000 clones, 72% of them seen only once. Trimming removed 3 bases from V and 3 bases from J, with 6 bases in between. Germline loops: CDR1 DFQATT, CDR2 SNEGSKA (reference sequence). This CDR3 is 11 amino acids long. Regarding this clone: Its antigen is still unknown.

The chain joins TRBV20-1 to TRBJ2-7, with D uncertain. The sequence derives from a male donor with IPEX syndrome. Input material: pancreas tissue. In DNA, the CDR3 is TGCAGTGCTAGCGATCTCTACGAGCAGTACTTC. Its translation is CSASDLYEQYF.